The 18 T cell receptor delta chains below come from one sample, sequenced in a study of gamma delta lymphoproliferative disorders and STAT genes. TCRdb called clones from the multiplex PCR reads again using CATT. Among about 1,200 delta-chain clones listed, 2.4% were seen once. PBMCs from patients and controls supplied the genomic DNA for sequencing. Sequencing was done on a sample of blood. The source of these receptors is a human donor in good health.

This clone was counted between two and nine times. One base separates it from a far larger clone, so it is likely a read error. The sample contains more than one DNA sequence encoding this CDR3. The chain couples TRDV2 to TRDJ1, with 8 bases matching TRDD3. Germline CDR1 and CDR2: GEAIGNYY and EKD. This CDR3 has 16 amino acids. The DNA for the CDR3 is TGTGCTTGTGACACGGCCTGGGGGAACCACACCGATAAACTCATCTTT. Amino acid sequence: CACDTAWGNHTDKLIF.

Regarding this clone: This DNA's translation and the protein TCRdb lists, from a much larger clone, do not match at residue 14, likely due to a read error; the protein shown is translated from the DNA. Here the CDR3 reads CACDTAGPHTDKLTF. The DNA for the CDR3 is TGTGCCTGTGACACCGCTGGGCCTCACACCGATAAACTCACCTTT. The rearrangement links TRDV2 to TRDJ1, with D possibly TRDD3 on 5 matching bases. CDR1 and CDR2 (germline): GEAIGNYY, EKD. This CDR3 is built from 15 residues.

This clone was found a few times. It differs at one base from a far larger clone, so likely a read error. The sample holds other DNA sequences that translate to the same CDR3. The chain employs TRDV1 and TRDJ1; 11 bases map to TRDD3. CDR3 length: 17 amino acids. The J segment lost 2 bases and the V segment lost 3 bases, leaving 8 bases of the junction unmatched. CDR1 TSWWSYY and CDR2 QGS come from the germline V gene. DNA for the CDR3: TGTGCTCTTGGGGAGTCCCCTACTGGGGGATATACCGATAAACTCATCTTT. This codes for CALGESPTGGYTDKLIF.

This clone was observed a handful of times. A far larger clone is only one base removed, so a read error is likely. Other DNA variants within this sample encode the same CDR3. The J gene is TRDJ1, the V gene TRDV1; 7 bases match TRDD2. The CDR3 has 18 amino acids. Trimming removed 5 bases from V and 2 bases from J; junction bases left unmatched: 17. In germline, CDR1 is TSWWSYY, CDR2 QGS. Written as DNA, the CDR3 is TGTGCTCTTGGGAGTGAGCTTCCTAGGGGTCTAGGGACCGATAAACTCATCTTT. Encoded protein: CALGSELPRGLGTDKLIF.

This clone has a handful of counts. It differs at one base from a far larger clone, so likely a read error. The limits of the CDR3 on the DNA are not certain, so only TCRdb's listed CDR3 is given. V is TRAV29/DV5 and J is TRDJ3; the D segment call TRDD3 is taken from the table without a DNA check. Germline V lookup: CDR1 NSMFDY, CDR2 ISSIKDK. Termini included, the CDR3 measures 20 amino acids. Here the CDR3 reads CSVLLCSTLDTPWDTRQMFF.

This clone was seen a handful of times. The TCRdb record carries a much larger clone's protein, which differs from this DNA's translation at residue 6; a read error is the likely cause, and the protein listed here is the DNA translation. V usage is TRDV2 and J usage is TRDJ1; 10 bases are shared with TRDD3. This CDR3 spans 16 amino acids. Germline V gene lookup returns CDR1 GEAIGNYY and CDR2 EKD. Unmatched junction bases numbered 5, after V lost 0 bases and J lost 2 bases. The CDR3 bases are TGTGCCTGTGACACCGCGGGGGATACGAGGACCGATAAACTCATCTTT. This codes for CACDTAGDTRTDKLIF.

This clone has a handful of counts. The translation of this DNA and the TCRdb protein of a much larger clone differ at residue 15, probably owing to a read error; the protein shown here is translated from the DNA. V gene TRDV1 combines with J gene TRDJ1, with D perhaps matching TRDD2 (7 bases). Germline CDR1 TSWWSYY, CDR2 QGS. The CDR3 runs to 18 residues. CDR3 protein: CALGSELPRGLGTDELIF. Written as DNA, the CDR3 is TGTGCTCTTGGGAGTGAGCTTCCTAGGGGTCTGGGGACCGATGAACTCATCTTT.

No V segment was called; the J segment is TRDJ1; no DNA check was done on the table's D call, TRDD3. The CDR3 is 19 amino acids. Here the CDR3 reads CAILPLKGIRADDTDKLIF. DNA for the CDR3: TGTGCCATCCTCCCCCTTAAGGGGATACGCGCGGACGACACCGATAAACTCATCTTT.

Regarding this clone: This DNA's translation and the protein TCRdb lists, from a much larger clone, do not match at residue 9, likely due to a read error; the protein shown is translated from the DNA. Other DNA sequences from this sample encode an identical CDR3 as well. The rearrangement joins TRAV29/DV5 to TRDJ1; perhaps TRDD3 as D (8 bases). Germline V gene lookup returns CDR1 NSMFDY and CDR2 ISSIKDK. CDR3 length: 21 amino acids. V was cut by 5 bases and J by 0 bases, with 35 bases left in between. CDR3 bases: TGTGCAGCTTTCCAAAGGCCTTCCTGTTTTCACTGGGGGGCCCACACCGATAAACTCATCTTT. Translation: CAAFQRPSCFHWGAHTDKLIF.

This clone was detected a few times. The protein TCRdb gives is from a much larger clone and does not agree with this DNA's translation at residue 16, likely a read error; the protein shown here comes from the DNA. The chain couples TRDV1 to TRDJ1; 9 bases line up with TRDD3. Trimming at V came to 0 bases and at J to 1 base, leaving 21 bases not matched to a gene. Germline V gene lookup returns CDR1 TSWWSYY and CDR2 QGS. The CDR3 runs 22 residues. Here the CDR3 reads CALGELVDPTGGYKKCTDKLIF. The CDR3, as DNA: TGTGCTCTTGGGGAACTTGTGGATCCTACAGGGGGATACAAAAAGTGCACCGATAAACTCATCTTT.

This clone has a handful of counts. The protein that TCRdb holds for this DNA derives from a much larger clone and differs from the translated DNA at residue 5, which likely indicates a read error; the protein shown here is translated from the DNA. The genes are TRDV1 and TRDJ1; possibly TRDD2 for D (8 bases). Germline V CDR1 and CDR2: TSWWSYY, QGS. Between the trimmed V and J ends, which lost 5 bases and 0 bases, there was a span of 31 bases. This CDR3 is built from 21 residues. The CDR3 DNA reads as TGTGCTCTTGGGAAATATGGTCTTCCTACAGAAACGCTGGGGGACACCGATAAACTCATCTTT. Translation gives CALGKYGLPTETLGDTDKLIF.

Note on this clone: Only one base separates this from a far larger clonotype, so it likely reflects a read error. This sample includes further DNA sequences coding for the same CDR3. V gene TRDV3 combines with J gene TRDJ1; 11 bases are shared with TRDD3. Germline-derived CDR1 and CDR2 are TVYSNPD and GDNSRS (reference sequence). The length of the CDR3 is 19 residues. The J segment lost 3 bases and the V segment lost 5 bases, leaving 23 bases of the junction unmatched. In DNA, the CDR3 is TGTGCCGTGAGGCCCTCCCGTGACGGCTGGGGGATACTAGCCGATAAACTCATCTTT. Amino acid sequence: CAVRPSRDGWGILADKLIF.

On this clone itself: This DNA translates differently at residue 5 from the TCRdb protein, which is that of a much larger clone; a read error is likely, and the protein shown is the DNA's own translation. This chain joins TRDV1 and TRDJ1; the D gene is possibly TRDD3 (8 bases). The germline gives CDR1 TSWWSYY, CDR2 QGS. V gave up 5 bases and J gave up 0 bases, with 46 bases separating them. CDR3 length equals 26 residues. CDR3 DNA sequence: TGTGCTCTTGGGAAACCTCCTTTCCTACAGCTTCCTTTCTGGGGATACTGGACAAAGTACACCGATAAACTCATCTTT. Its protein product is CALGKPPFLQLPFWGYWTKYTDKLIF.

For this clone: The protein TCRdb lists belongs to a much larger clone and differs from this DNA's translation at residue 11, which points to a read error; the protein shown is made from the DNA. This chain links TRDV3 with TRDJ1; 11 bases align to TRDD3. Germline CDR1 reads TVYSNPD; CDR2 reads GDNSRS (reference sequence). This CDR3 comprises 18 residues. V was pared by 2 bases and J by 1 base, with 15 bases of the junction left unmatched. The CDR3 here is CAFVPGGYLYHFTDKLIF. CDR3 nucleotides: TGTGCCTTTGTTCCTGGGGGATACCTTTACCACTTCACCGATAAACTCATCTTT. Complete variable domain (other parts from reference TRDV3 and TRDJ1): CDKVTQSSPDQTVASGSEVVLLCTYDTVYSNPDLFWYRIRPDYSFQFVFYGDNSRSEGADFTQGRFSVKHILTQKAFHLVISPVRTEDSATYYCAFVPGGYLYHFTDKLIFGKGTRVTVEP.

Concerning this clone: For this DNA, TCRdb reports the protein of a much larger clone, which diverges at residue 13, most likely from a read error; the protein presented here is translated directly from the DNA. V and J are TRDV2 and TRDJ1; D might be TRDD3 (5 bases). Germline assignment: CDR1 GEAIGNYY and CDR2 EKD. The CDR3 has 15 amino acids. Here the CDR3 reads CACDTAGPHTDKPIF. In DNA, the CDR3 is TGTGCCTGTGACACCGCTGGGCCTCACACCGATAAACCCATCTTT.

The table lists this clone with a few counts. The TCRdb protein, from a much larger clone, departs from this DNA's translation at residue 12, likely by read error; the protein shown derives from the DNA. The gene calls are TRDV3 and TRDJ1, with 7 positions matching TRDD3. Germline V gives CDR1 TVYSNPD, CDR2 GDNSRS (reference sequence). This CDR3 contains 16 residues. The CDR3 spells CAFPGWGSEPTVKLIF. The CDR3 nucleotides read TGTGCCTTTCCTGGCTGGGGGTCCGAGCCTACCGTTAAACTCATCTTT.

This clone was observed a handful of times. TCRdb shows a much larger clone's protein in place of this DNA's translation, and the two differ at residues 7 and 24, likely through a read error; the protein shown is translated from the DNA. The chain uses TRDV1 and TRDJ1, with D tentatively TRDD3 (8 bases). This CDR3 contains 26 residues. From germline, CDR1 is TSWWSYY and CDR2 QGS. In DNA, the CDR3 is TGTGCTCTTGGGGAACCTCTTTTCCTACAGCTTCCTTTCTGGGGATACTGGACAAAGTACACCGATAAACCCATCTTT. Protein product: CALGEPLFLQLPFWGYWTKYTDKPIF.

Turning to this clone: This DNA's translation differs at residue 4 from TCRdb's protein, which comes from a much larger clone; a read error is likely, and the protein shown is translated from the DNA. This chain uses TRDV1 with TRDJ1; D remains unclear. Germline V gene lookup returns CDR1 TSWWSYY and CDR2 QGS. CDR3 length: 16 residues. The CDR3 coding sequence is TGTGCTCTTAGGGAACCTTTTCCCCGAGTAAAGGATAAACTCATCTTT. Residues: CALREPFPRVKDKLIF.